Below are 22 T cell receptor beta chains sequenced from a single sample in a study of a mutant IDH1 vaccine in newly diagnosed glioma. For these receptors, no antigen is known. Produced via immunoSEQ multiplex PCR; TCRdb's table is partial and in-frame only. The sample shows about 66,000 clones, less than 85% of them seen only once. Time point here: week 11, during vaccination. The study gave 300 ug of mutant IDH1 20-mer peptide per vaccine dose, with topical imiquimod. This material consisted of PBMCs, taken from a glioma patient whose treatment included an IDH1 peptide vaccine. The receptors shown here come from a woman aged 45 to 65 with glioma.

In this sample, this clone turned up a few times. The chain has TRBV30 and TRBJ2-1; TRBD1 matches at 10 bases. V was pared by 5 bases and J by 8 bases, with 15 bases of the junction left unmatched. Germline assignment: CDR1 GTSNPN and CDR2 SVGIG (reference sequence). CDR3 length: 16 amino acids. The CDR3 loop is CAWATPGTGDSDEQFF. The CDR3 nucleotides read TGTGCCTGGGCTACCCCCGGGACAGGGGATTCCGATGAGCAGTTCTTC.

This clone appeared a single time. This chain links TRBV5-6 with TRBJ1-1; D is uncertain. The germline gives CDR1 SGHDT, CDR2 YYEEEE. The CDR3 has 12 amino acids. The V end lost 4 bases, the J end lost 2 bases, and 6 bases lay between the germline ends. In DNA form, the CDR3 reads TGTGCCAGCAGCGAGGGAAACACTGAAGCTTTCTTT. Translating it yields CASSEGNTEAFF.

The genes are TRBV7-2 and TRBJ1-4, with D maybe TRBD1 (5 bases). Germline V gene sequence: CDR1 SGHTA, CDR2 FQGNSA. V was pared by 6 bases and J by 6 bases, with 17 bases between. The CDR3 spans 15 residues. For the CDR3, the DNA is TGTGCCAGCAGTTCCGGAGGGAGGGGAGATGAAAAACTGTTTTTT. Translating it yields CASSSGGRGDEKLFF.

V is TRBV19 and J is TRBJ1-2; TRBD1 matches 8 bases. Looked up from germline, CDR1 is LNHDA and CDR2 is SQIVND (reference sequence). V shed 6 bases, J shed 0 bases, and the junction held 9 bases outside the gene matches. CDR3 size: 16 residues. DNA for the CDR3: TGTGCCAGTAGGAGGACAGGGAGGCTTACTAACTATGGCTACACCTTC. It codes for CASRRTGRLTNYGYTF.

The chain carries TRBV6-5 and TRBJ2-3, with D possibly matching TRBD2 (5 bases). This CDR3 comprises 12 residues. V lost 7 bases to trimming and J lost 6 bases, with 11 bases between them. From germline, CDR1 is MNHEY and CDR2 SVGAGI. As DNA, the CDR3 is TGTGCCAGCACCTCATCGGGGGATACGCAGTATTTT. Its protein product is CASTSSGDTQYF.

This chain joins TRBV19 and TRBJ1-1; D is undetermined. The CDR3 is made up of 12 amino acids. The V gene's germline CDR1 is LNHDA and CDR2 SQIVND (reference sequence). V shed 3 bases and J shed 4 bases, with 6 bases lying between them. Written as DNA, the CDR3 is TGTGCCAGTAGTATGGTGGGCACTGAAGCTTTCTTT. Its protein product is CASSMVGTEAFF.

This chain's CDR3 is CASSPFSGTDTQYF. CDR3 DNA: TGCGCCAGCAGCCCTTTCTCCGGAACAGATACGCAGTATTTT. V usage is TRBV5-1 and J usage is TRBJ2-3; no reliable D call. V lost 4 bases, J lost 3 bases, and 12 bases lay in between. Germline CDR1 reads SGHRS; CDR2 reads YFSETQ. This CDR3 is 14 amino acids long.

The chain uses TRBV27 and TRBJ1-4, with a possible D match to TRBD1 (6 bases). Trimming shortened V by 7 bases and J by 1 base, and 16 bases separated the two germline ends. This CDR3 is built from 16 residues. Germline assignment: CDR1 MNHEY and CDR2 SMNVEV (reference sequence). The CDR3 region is CASTFGGAGTNEKLFF. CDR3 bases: TGTGCCAGCACCTTCGGGGGGGCTGGAACTAATGAAAAACTGTTTTTT.

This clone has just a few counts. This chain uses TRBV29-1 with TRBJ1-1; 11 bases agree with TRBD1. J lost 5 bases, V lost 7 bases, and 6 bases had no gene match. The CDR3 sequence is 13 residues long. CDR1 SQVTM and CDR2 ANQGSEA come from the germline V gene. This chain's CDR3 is CSAGQGARTEAFF. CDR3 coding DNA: TGCAGCGCCGGACAGGGGGCCAGGACTGAAGCTTTCTTT.

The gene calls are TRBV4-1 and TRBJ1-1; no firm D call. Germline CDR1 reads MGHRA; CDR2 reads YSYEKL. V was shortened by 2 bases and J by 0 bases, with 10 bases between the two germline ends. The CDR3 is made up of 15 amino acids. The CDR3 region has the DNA TGCGCCAGCAGCCAATCGAGGTCGATGAACACTGAAGCTTTCTTT. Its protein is CASSQSRSMNTEAFF.

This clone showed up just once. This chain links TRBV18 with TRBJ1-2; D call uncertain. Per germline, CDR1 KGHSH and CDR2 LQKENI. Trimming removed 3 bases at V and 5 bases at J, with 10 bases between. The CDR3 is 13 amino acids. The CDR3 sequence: CASSPEGEYGYTF. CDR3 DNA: TGTGCCAGCTCACCTGAGGGTGAGTATGGCTACACCTTC. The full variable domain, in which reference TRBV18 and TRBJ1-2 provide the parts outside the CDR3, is NAGVMQNPRHLVRRRGQEARLRCSPMKGHSHVYWYRQLPEEGLKFMVYLQKENIIDESGMPKERFSAEFPKEGPSILRIQQVVRGDSAAYFCASSPEGEYGYTFGSGTRLTVV.

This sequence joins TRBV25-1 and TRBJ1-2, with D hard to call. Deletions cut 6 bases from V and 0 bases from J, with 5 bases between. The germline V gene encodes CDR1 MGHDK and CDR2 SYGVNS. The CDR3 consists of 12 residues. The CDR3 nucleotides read TGTGCCAGCAGGGAAGCTAACTATGGCTACACCTTC. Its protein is CASREANYGYTF.

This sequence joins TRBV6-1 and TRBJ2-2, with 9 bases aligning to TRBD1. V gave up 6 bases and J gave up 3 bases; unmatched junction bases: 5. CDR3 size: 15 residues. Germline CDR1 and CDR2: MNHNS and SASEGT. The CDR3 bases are TGTGCCAGCAGCCTAACAGGGGGCCACACCGGGGAGCTGTTTTTT. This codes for CASSLTGGHTGELFF.

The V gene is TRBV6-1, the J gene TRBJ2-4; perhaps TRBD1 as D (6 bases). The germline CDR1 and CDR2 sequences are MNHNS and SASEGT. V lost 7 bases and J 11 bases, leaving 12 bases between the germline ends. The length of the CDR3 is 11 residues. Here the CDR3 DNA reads TGTGCCAGCATTACTGGGGGCGTTCAGTACTTC. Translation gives CASITGGVQYF.

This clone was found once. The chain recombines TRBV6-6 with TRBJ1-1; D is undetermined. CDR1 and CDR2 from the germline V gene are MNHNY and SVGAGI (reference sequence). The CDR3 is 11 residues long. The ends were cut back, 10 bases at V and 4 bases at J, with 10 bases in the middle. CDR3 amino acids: CATYWGTEAFF. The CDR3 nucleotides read TGTGCCACCTACTGGGGCACTGAAGCTTTCTTT.

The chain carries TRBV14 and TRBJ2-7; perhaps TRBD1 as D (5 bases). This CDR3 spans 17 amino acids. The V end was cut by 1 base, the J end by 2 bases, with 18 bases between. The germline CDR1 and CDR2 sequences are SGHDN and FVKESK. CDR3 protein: CASSQVISGKKAYEQYF. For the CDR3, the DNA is TGTGCCAGCAGCCAAGTAATTTCAGGGAAGAAGGCCTACGAGCAGTACTTC.

CDR3 loop: CASTGQGGQPQHF. Written as DNA, the CDR3 is TGTGCCAGCACGGGGCAGGGTGGTCAGCCCCAGCATTTT. The chain employs TRBV28 and TRBJ1-5; a weak D match, TRBD1 (5 bases). Looked up from germline, CDR1 is MDHEN and CDR2 is SYDVKM. The CDR3 is 13 residues long. Trimming pared 7 bases from V and 6 bases from J, leaving 13 bases between.

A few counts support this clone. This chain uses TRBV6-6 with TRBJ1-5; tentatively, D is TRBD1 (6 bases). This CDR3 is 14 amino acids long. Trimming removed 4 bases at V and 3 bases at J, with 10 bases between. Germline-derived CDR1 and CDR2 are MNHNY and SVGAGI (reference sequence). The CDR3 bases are TGTGCCAGCAGTTTAGGACAGCCCAATCAGCCCCAGCATTTT. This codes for CASSLGQPNQPQHF.

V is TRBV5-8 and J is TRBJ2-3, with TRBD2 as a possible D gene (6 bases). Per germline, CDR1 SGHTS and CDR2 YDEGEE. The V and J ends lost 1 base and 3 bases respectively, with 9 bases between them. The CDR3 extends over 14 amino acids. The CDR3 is CASSLRGRTDTQYF. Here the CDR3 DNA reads TGTGCCAGCAGCTTGCGGGGGAGAACAGATACGCAGTATTTT. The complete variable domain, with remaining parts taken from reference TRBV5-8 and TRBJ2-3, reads EAGVTQSPTHLIKTRGQQATLRCSPISGHTSVYWYQQALGLGLQFLLWYDEGEERNRGNFPPRFSGRQFPNYSSELNVNALELEDSALYLCASSLRGRTDTQYFGPGTRLTVL.

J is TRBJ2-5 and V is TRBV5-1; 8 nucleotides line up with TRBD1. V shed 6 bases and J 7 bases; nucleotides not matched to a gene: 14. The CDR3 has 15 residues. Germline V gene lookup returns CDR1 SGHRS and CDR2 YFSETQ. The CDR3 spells CASKGTTGVGGTQYF. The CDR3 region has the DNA TGCGCCAGCAAGGGAACGACAGGGGTGGGAGGGACCCAGTACTTC.

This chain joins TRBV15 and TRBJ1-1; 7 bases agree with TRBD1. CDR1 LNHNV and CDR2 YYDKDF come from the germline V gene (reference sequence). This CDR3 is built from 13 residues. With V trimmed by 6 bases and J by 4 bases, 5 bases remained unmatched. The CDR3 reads CATRNRGFTEAFF. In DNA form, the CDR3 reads TGTGCCACCAGGAACAGGGGCTTCACTGAAGCTTTCTTT.

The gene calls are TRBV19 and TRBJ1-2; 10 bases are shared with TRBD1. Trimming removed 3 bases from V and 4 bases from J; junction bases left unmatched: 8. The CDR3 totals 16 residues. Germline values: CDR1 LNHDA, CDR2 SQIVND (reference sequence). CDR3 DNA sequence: TGTGCCAGTAGTATGGATTGGGACAGGGGATCCTATGGCTACACCTTC. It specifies CASSMDWDRGSYGYTF.